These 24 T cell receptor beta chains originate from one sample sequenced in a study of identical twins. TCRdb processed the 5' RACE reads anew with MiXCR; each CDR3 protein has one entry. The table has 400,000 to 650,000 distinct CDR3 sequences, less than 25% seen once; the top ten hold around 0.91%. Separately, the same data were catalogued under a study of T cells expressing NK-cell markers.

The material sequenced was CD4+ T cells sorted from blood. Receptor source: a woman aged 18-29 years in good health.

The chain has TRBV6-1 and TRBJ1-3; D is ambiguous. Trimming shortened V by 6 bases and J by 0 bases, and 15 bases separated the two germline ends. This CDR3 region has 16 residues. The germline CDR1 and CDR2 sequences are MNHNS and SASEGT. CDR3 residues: CASSRTVVSSGNTIYF. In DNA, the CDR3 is TGTGCCAGCAGCAGGACCGTCGTCAGCTCTGGAAACACCATATATTTT.

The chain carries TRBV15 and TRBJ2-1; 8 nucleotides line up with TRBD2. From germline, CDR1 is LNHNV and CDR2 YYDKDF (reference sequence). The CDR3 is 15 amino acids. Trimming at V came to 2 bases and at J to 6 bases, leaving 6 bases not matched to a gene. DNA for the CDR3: TGTGCCACCAGCAGATCGCCCGGGACTAGCAATGAGCAGTTCTTC. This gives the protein CATSRSPGTSNEQFF.

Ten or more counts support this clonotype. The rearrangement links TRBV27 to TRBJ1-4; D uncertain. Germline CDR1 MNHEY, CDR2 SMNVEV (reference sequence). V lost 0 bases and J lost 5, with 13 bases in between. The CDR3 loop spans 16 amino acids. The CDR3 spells CASSLSMLVPNEKLFF. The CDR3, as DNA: TGTGCCAGCAGTTTATCGATGCTCGTCCCCAATGAAAAACTGTTTTTT.

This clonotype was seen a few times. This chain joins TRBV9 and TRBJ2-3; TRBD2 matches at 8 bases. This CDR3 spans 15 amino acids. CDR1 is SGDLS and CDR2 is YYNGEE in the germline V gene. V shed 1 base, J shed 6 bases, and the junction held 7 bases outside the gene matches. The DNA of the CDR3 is TGTGCCAGCAGCGTATGGCGGGGGGTCCAGGATACGCAGTATTTT. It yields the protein CASSVWRGVQDTQYF.

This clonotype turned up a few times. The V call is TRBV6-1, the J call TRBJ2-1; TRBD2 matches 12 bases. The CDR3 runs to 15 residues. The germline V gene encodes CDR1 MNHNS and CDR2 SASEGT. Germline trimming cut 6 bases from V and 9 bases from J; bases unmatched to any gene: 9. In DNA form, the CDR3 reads TGTGCCAGCAGCCCCTCGACTAGCGGGAGCATTGAGCAGTTCTTC. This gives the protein CASSPSTSGSIEQFF.

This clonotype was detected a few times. As DNA, the CDR3 is TGTGCCAGCAGTGACGGGACAGGACGCGCTAGCACAGATACGCAGTATTTT. The encoded protein is CASSDGTGRASTDTQYF. V is TRBV6-1 and J is TRBJ2-3, with 8 bases fitting TRBD1. With 3 bases clipped from V and 0 bases from J, the junction kept 8 bases outside the gene matches. This CDR3 contains 17 residues. Germline CDR1 MNHNS, CDR2 SASEGT.

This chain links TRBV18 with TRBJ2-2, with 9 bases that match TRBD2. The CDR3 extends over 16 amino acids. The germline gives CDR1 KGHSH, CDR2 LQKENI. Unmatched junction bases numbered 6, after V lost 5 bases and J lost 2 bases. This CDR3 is CASSSPSGANTGELFF. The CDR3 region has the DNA TGTGCCAGCTCATCGCCTAGCGGGGCCAACACCGGGGAGCTGTTTTTT.

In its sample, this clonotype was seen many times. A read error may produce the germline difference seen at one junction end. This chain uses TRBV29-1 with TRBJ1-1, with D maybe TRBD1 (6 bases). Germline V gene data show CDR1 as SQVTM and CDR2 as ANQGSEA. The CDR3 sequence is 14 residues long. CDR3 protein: CSVGTGHPNAEAFF. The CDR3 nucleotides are TGCAGCGTTGGGACGGGACACCCGAACGCTGAAGCTTTCTTT.

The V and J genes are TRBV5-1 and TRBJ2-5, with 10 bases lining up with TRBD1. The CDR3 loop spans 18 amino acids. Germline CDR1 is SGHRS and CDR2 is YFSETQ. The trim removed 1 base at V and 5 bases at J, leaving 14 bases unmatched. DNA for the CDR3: TGCGCCAGCAGCTTGATGCCCTCCCCGGGACAGGGGTGGGAGACCCAGTACTTC. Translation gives CASSLMPSPGQGWETQYF.

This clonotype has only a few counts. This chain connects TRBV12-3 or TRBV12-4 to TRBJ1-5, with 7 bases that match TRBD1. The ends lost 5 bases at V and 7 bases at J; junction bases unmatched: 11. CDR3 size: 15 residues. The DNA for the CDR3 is TGTGCCAGCAGTGTGATGACAGGGTTAGGGCAGCCCCAGCATTTT. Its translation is CASSVMTGLGQPQHF.

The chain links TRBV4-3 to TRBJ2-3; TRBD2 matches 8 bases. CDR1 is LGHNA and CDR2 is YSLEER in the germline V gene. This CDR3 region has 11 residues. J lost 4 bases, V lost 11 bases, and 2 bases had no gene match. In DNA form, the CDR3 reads TGCGCCTCGGGGGGGGCAGATACGCAGTATTTT. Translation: CASGGADTQYF.

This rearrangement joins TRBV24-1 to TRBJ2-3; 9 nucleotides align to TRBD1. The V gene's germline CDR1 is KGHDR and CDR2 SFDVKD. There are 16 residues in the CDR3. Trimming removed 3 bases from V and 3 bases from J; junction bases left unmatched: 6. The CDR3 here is CATSDGGTGSTDTQYF. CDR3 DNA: TGTGCCACCAGTGATGGAGGGACAGGGAGTACAGATACGCAGTATTTT.

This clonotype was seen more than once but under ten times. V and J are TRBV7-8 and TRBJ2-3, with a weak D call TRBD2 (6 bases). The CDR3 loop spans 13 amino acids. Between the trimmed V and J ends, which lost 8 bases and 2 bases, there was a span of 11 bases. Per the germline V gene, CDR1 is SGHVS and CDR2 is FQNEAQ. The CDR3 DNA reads TGTGCCAGCTTTGGGGGGACCACAGATACGCAGTATTTT. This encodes CASFGGTTDTQYF.

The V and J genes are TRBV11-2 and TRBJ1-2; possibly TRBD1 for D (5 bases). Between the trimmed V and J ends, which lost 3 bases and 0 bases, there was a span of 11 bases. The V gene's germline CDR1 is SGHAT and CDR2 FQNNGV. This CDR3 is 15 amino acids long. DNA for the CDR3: TGTGCCAGCAGCTTTAAAGGGGCCTCTAACTATGGCTACACCTTC. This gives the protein CASSFKGASNYGYTF.

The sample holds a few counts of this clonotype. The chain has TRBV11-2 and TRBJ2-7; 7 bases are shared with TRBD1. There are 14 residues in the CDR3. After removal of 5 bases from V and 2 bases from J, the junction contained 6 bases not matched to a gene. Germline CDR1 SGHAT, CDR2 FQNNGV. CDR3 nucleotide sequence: TGTGCCAGCAGCCGGGACAGAGTGGCCTACGAGCAGTACTTC. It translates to CASSRDRVAYEQYF.

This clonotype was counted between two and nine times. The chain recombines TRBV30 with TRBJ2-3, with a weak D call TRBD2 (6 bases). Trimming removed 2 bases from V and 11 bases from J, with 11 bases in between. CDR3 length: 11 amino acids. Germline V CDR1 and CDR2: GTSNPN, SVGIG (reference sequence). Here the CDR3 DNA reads TGTGCCTGGAGTCCGGGACTCCTGCAGTATTTT. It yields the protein CAWSPGLLQYF. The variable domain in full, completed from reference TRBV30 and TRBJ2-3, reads SQTIHQWPATLVQPVGSPLSLECTVEGTSNPNLYWYRQAAGRGLQLLFYSVGIGQISSEVPQNLSASRPQDRQFILSSKKLLLSDSGFYLCAWSPGLLQYFGPGTRLTVL.

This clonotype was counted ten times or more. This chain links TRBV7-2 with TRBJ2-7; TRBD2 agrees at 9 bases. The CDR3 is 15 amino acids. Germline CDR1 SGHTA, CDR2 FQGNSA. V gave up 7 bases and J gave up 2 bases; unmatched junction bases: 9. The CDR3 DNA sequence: TGTGCCAGCACCCTCGCGGGGGGGAAGACCTACGAGCAGTACTTC. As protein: CASTLAGGKTYEQYF.

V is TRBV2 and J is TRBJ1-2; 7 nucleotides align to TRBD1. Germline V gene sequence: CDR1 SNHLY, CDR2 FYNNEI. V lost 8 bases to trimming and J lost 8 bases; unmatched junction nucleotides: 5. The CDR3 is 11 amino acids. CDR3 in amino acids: CASDYRGGYTF. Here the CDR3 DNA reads TGTGCCAGCGATTACAGGGGAGGCTACACCTTC. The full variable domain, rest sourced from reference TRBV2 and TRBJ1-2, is EPEVTQTPSHQVTQMGQEVILRCVPISNHLYFYWYRQILGQKVEFLVSFYNNEISEKSEIFDDQFSVERPDGSNFTLKIRSTKLEDSAMYFCASDYRGGYTFGSGTRLTVV.

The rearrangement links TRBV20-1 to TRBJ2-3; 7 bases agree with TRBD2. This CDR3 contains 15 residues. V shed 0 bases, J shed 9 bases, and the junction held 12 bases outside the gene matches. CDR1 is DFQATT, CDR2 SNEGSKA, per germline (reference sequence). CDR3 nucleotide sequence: TGCAGTGCTAGAGAAGCGGGGAGGCAAAGTGAGACGCAGTATTTT. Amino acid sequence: CSAREAGRQSETQYF.

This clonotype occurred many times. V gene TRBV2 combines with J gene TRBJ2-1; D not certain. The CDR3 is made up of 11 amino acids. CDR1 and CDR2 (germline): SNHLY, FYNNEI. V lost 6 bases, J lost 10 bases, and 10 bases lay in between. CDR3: CASRDQGEQFF. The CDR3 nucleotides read TGTGCCAGCAGGGATCAAGGGGAGCAGTTCTTC.

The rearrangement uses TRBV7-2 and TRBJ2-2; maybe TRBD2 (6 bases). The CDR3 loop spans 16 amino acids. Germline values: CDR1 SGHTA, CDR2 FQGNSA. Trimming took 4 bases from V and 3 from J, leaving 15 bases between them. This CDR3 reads CASSYVPRLDTGELFF. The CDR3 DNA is TGTGCCAGCAGCTACGTTCCCCGACTAGACACCGGGGAGCTGTTTTTT.

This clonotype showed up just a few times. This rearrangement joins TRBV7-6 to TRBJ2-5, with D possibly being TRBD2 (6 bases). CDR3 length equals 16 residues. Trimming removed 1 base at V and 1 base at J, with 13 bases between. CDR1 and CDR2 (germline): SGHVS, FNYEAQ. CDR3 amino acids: CASSLGRVGSQETQYF. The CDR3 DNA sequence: TGTGCCAGCAGCTTAGGTCGTGTCGGGAGCCAAGAGACCCAGTACTTC.

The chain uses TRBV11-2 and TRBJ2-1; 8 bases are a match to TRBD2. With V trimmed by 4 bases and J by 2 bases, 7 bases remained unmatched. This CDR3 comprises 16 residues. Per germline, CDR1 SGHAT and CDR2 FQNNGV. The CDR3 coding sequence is TGTGCCAGCAGCTCAAGACTAGCGAAAACCTACAATGAGCAGTTCTTC. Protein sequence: CASSSRLAKTYNEQFF.

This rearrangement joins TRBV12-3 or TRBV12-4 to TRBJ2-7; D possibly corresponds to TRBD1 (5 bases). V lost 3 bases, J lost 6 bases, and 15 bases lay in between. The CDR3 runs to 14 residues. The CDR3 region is CASSFPRDGSEQYF. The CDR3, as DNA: TGTGCCAGCAGTTTTCCCAGGGATGGAAGCGAGCAGTACTTC.